This T cell receptor (beta chain) was obtained from a study of T-cell memory formation after mild COVID-19. A single record per CDR3 protein comes from TCRdb applying MiXCR to the 5' RACE reads. The table records over 400,000 distinct CDR3 sequences, around a quarter of them present only once. V gave up 5 bases and J gave up 0 bases, with 16 bases separating them. CDR3 length equals 16 residues. CDR1 SNHLY and CDR2 FYNNEI come from the germline V gene. This receptor was taken from an adult woman who had mild COVID-19 (a few samples of this study predate the infection). Cell type and time point are not known. The chain recombines TRBV2 with TRBJ1-1; D not resolved. The sample taken for sequencing was PBMCs or a T cell subset sorted from them (not recorded which). The CDR3 is CASSTGSPLVNTEAFF. CDR3 nucleotides: TGTGCCAGCAGTACCGGGTCACCTCTAGTGAACACTGAAGCTTTCTTT.